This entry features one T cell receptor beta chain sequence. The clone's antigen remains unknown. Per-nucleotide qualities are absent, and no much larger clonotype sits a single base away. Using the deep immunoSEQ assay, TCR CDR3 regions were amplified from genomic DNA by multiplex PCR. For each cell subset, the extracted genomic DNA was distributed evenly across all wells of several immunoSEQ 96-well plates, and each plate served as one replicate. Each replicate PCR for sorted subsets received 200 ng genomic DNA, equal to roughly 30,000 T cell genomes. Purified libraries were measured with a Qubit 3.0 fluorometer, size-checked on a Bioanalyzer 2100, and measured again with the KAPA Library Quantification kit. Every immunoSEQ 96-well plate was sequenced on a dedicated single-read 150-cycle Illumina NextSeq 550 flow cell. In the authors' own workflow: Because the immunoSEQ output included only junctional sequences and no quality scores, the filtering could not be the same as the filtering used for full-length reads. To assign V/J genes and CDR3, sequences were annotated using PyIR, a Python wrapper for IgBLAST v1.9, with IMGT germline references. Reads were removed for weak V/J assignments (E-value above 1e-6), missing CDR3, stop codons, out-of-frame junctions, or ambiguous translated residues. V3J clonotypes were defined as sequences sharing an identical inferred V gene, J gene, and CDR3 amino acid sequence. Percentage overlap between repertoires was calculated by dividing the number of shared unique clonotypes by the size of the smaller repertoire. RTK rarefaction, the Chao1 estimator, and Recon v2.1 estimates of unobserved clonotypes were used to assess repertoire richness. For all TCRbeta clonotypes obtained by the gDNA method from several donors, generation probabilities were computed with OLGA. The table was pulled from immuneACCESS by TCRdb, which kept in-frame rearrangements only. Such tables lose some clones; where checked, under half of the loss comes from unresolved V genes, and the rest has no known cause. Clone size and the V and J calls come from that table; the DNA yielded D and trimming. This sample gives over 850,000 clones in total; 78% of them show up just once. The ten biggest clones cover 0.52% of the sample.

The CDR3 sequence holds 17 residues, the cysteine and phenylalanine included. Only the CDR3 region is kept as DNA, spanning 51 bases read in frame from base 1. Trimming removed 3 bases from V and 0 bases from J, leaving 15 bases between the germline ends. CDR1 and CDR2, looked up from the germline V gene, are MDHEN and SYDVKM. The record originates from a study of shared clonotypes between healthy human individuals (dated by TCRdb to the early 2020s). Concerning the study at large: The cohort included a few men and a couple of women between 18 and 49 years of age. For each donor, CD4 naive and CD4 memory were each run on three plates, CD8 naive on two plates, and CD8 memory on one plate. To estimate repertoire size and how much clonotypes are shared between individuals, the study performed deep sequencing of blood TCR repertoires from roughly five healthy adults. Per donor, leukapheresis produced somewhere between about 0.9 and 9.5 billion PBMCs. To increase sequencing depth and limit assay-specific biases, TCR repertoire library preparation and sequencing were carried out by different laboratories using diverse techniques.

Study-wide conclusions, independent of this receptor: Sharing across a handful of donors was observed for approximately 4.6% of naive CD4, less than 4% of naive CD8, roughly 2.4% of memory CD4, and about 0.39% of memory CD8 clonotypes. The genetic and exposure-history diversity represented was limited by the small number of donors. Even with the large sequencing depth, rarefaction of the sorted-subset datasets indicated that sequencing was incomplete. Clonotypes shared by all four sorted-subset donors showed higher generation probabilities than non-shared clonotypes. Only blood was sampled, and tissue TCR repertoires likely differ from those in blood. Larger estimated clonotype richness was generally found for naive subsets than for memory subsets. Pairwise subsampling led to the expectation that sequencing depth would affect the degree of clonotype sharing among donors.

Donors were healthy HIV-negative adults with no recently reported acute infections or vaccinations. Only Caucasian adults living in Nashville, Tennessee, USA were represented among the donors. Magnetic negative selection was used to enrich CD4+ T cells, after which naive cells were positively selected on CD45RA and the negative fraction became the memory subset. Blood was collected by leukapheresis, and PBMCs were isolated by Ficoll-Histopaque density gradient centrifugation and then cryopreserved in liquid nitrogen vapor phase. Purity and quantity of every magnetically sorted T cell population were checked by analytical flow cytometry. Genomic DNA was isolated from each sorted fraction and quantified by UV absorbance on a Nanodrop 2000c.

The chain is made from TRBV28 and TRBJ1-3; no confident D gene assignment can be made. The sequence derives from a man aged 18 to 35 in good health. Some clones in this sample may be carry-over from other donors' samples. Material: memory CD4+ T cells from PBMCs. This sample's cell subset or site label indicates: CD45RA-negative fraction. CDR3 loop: CASSFTMGLISGNTIYF. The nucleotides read TGTGCCAGCAGTTTTACGATGGGTCTCATCTCTGGAAACACCATATATTTT.